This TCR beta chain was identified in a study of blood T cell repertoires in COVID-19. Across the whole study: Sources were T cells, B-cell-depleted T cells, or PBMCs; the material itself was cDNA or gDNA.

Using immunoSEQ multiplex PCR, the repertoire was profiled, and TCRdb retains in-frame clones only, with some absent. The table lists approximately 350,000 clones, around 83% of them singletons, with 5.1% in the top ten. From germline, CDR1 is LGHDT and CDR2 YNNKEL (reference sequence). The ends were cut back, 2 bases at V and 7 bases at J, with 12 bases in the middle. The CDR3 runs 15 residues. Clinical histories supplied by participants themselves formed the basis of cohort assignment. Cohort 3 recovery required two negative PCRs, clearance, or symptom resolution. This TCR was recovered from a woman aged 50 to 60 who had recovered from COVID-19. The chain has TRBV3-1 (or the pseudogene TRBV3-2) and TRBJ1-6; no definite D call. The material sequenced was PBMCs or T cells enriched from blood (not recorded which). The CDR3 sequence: CASSQKNLGNSPLHF. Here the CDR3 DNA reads TGTGCCAGCAGCCAAAAAAACCTCGGGAATTCACCCCTCCACTTT.